This T cell receptor beta chain was recorded in a study of OX40 agonist ivuxolimab in advanced cancers. Across the whole study: Ivuxolimab doses were 0.01, 0.1, 0.3, 1.5, 3 or 10 mg/kg every 2 weeks. Anti-PD-1, anti-PD-L1 or anti-CTLA-4 therapy given earlier was allowed, and 30% to 45% had some.

The protocol was immunoSEQ multiplex PCR, while the TCRdb copy is restricted to in-frame clones and leaves out a portion. The table lists about 27,000 clones, around 81% of them singletons. V lost 5 bases to trimming and J lost 7 bases, with 14 bases between them. CDR3 length: 13 amino acids. Germline V gene sequence: CDR1 SGHVS, CDR2 FNYEAQ. This receptor was identified in an adult with an advanced solid tumor such as melanoma, head and neck, liver or kidney cancer. The sample was CD4+ or CD8+ T cells sorted from blood, taken in a trial of the OX40 agonist ivuxolimab. The V call is TRBV7-6, the J call TRBJ1-1; a possible D gene is TRBD1 (6 bases). CDR3 sequence: CASSPARGVEAFF. CDR3 nucleotide sequence: TGTGCCAGCAGCCCCGCCAGGGGCGTTGAAGCTTTCTTT. Combining the CDR3 with reference TRBV7-6 and TRBJ1-1 gives the whole variable domain GAGVSQSPRYKVTKRGQDVALRCDPISGHVSLYWYRQALGQGPEFLTYFNYEAQQDKSGLPNDRFSAERPEGSISTLTIQRTEQRDSAMYRCASSPARGVEAFFGQGTRLTVV.